This TCR beta chain was retrieved from a study of cytomegalovirus exposure and HLA in healthy donors. Primers: 60 Vbeta forward and 13 Jbeta reverse. Data came from immunoSEQ multiplex PCR; TCRdb stores just in-frame clones and leaves some out. The repertoire has 75,000 to 95,000 clones, 78% of them found once; the top ten carry 4% to 5.5%. Trimming cost V 0 bases and J 5 bases; bases outside gene matches: 7. The CDR3 contains 16 residues. Germline CDR1 KGHSH, CDR2 LQKENI. This TCR was recovered from a male donor in good health and CMV-seropositive. The sequenced sample consisted of PBMCs. The gene calls are TRBV18 and TRBJ1-1; TRBD1 aligns across 9 bases. This CDR3 is CASSPPGQGGYTEAFF. The DNA for the CDR3 is TGTGCCAGCTCACCACCGGGACAGGGAGGATATACTGAAGCTTTCTTT.